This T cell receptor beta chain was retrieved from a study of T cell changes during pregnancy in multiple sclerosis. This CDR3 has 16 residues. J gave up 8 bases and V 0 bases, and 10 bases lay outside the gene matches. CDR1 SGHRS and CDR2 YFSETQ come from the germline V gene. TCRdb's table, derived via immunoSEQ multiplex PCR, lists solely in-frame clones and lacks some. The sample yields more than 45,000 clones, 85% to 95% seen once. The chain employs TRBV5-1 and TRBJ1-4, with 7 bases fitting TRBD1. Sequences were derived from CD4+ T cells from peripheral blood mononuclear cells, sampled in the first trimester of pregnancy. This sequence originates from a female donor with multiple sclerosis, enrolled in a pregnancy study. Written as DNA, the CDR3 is TGCGCCAGCAGCTTGGCCCCCCAGTCAGGGGGGGAAAAACTGTTTTTT. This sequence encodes CASSLAPQSGGEKLFF.